One sample yielded the 21 T cell receptor beta chains listed below, sequenced in a study of CD8 T cells in ankylosing spondylitis (dated by TCRdb to 2016 to 2017). What the study reported, not specific to this receptor: A TCR beta motif of 8 or 9 highly homologous amino acid variants appeared characteristic of blood from ankylosing spondylitis patients.

The library was made by 5' RACE. These reads were obtained on an Illumina HiSeq 2500. The public reads were reanalyzed by TCRdb: fastp trimming at Q25, MiXCR alignment, in-frame beta chains only. Every distinct CDR3 protein forms one entry, paired with its most common genes and DNA. The sample table contains hundreds of thousands of distinct CDR3 sequences; only one count was recorded for around 17% of them. Clones ranked in the top ten supply roughly 43% of the sample. What these receptors recognize is not known. Sequencing input: blood, either unsorted or a sorted T cell fraction (not recorded which). The receptors were sampled from a male donor with ankylosing spondylitis.

The J gene is TRBJ2-1, the V gene TRBV27; D is unclear. Germline V gene lookup returns CDR1 MNHEY and CDR2 SMNVEV (reference sequence). V was trimmed by 2 bases and J by 3 bases, leaving 8 bases between them. The CDR3 sequence is 14 residues long. CDR3 region: CASSLGPNYNEQFF. The DNA for the CDR3 is TGTGCCAGCAGTTTAGGCCCCAACTACAATGAGCAGTTCTTC.

This chain uses TRBV20-1 with TRBJ2-1; 10 bases are shared with TRBD2. The germline CDR1 and CDR2 sequences are DFQATT and SNEGSKA (reference sequence). The ends lost 6 bases at V and 5 bases at J; junction bases unmatched: 4. The CDR3 spans 13 residues. CDR3 region: CSASGRVHNEQFF. The CDR3, as DNA: TGCAGTGCGAGCGGGAGGGTGCACAATGAGCAGTTCTTC.

This clonotype was seen a handful of times. The chain joins TRBV6-5 to TRBJ1-1, with no clear D. The CDR3 is 13 residues long. The germline V gene encodes CDR1 MNHEY and CDR2 SVGAGI. V shed 1 base and J shed 4 bases, with 7 bases lying between them. The CDR3 DNA reads as TGTGCCAGCAGTTACTACCGCGGCACTGAAGCTTTCTTT. It yields the protein CASSYYRGTEAFF.

This clonotype was detected once. J is TRBJ1-1 and V is TRBV29-1, with 8 bases fitting TRBD1. The CDR3 extends over 15 amino acids. CDR1 SQVTM and CDR2 ANQGSEA come from the germline V gene. J was trimmed by 1 base and V by 2 bases; bases with no gene match: 6. The CDR3 is CSVEKPGGTNTEAFF. For the CDR3, the DNA is TGCAGCGTTGAAAAGCCAGGGGGCACGAACACTGAAGCTTTCTTT.

This clonotype was seen only a few times. The V and J genes are TRBV5-1 and TRBJ2-7; D gene uncertain. Germline CDR1 reads SGHRS; CDR2 reads YFSETQ. This CDR3 has 13 residues. V was cut by 4 bases and J by 6 bases, with 14 bases left in between. The CDR3 region has the DNA TGCGCCAGCAGCGTGGGTCCTTTCGGCGAGCAGTACTTC. This sequence encodes CASSVGPFGEQYF.

The table lists this clonotype with a few counts. V and J are TRBV12-3 or TRBV12-4 and TRBJ1-1; 9 nucleotides match TRBD1. With 2 bases clipped from V and 4 bases from J, the junction kept 5 bases outside the gene matches. The CDR3 runs to 15 residues. The CDR3, as DNA: TGTGCCAGCAGTTTATCATGGACAGGGGTCACTGAAGCTTTCTTT. Its protein product is CASSLSWTGVTEAFF.

This chain uses TRBV4-1 with TRBJ1-1, with D perhaps TRBD1 (5 bases). CDR1 is MGHRA, CDR2 YSYEKL, per germline. The V end lost 2 bases, the J end lost 3 bases, and 13 bases lay between the germline ends. The CDR3 covers 15 residues. The CDR3 reads CASSQLARADTEAFF. CDR3 in DNA: TGCGCCAGCAGCCAATTGGCCAGGGCGGACACTGAAGCTTTCTTT.

This clonotype was seen a few times. This sequence joins TRBV12-3 or TRBV12-4 and TRBJ2-1, with TRBD2 matching over 11 bases. J lost 0 bases, V lost 5 bases, and 6 bases had no gene match. This CDR3 comprises 17 residues. DNA of the CDR3: TGTGCCAGCAGTCCCCGACTAGCGGGAAACTCCTACAATGAGCAGTTCTTC. It encodes CASSPRLAGNSYNEQFF.

This clonotype has a handful of counts. V is TRBV3-1 and J is TRBJ2-5; the match to TRBD2 covers 8 bases. The germline gives CDR1 LGHDT, CDR2 YNNKEL (reference sequence). After removal of 3 bases from V and 0 bases from J, the junction contained 3 bases not matched to a gene. The CDR3 extends over 15 amino acids. CDR3 nucleotide sequence: TGTGCCAGCAGCCAGCGGGAGGCTTACCAAGAGACCCAGTACTTC. Residues: CASSQREAYQETQYF.

The rearrangement links TRBV9 to TRBJ2-5, with TRBD1 matching 10 bases. The V segment lost 8 bases and the J segment 5 bases; nucleotides outside the gene matches: 18. The CDR3 is made up of 17 amino acids. Germline CDR1 SGDLS, CDR2 YYNGEE. In DNA form, the CDR3 reads TGTGCCAGACCGGAGACAGGGGGCCCACCGTTGTGGGAGACCCAGTACTTC. Its protein product is CARPETGGPPLWETQYF.

V is TRBV11-2 and J is TRBJ2-7, with 13 bases aligning to TRBD2. The trim removed 6 bases at V and 4 bases at J, leaving 6 bases unmatched. Germline loops: CDR1 SGHAT, CDR2 FQNNGV. The CDR3 runs to 15 residues. The CDR3 spells CASSSGLAGEYEQYF. DNA for the CDR3: TGTGCCAGCAGTTCCGGACTAGCGGGGGAATACGAGCAGTACTTC. Supplemented by reference TRBV11-2 and TRBJ2-7, the full variable domain reads EAGVAQSPRYKIIEKRQSVAFWCNPISGHATLYWYQQILGQGPKLLIQFQNNGVVDDSQLPKDRFSAERLKGVDSTLKIQPAKLEDSAVYLCASSSGLAGEYEQYFGPGTRLTVT.

Written as DNA, the CDR3 is TGTGCCAGCAGTGCGCCGGGTTTAGCGGGGTGGGACGAGCAGTACTTC. The encoded protein is CASSAPGLAGWDEQYF. The rearrangement uses TRBV27 and TRBJ2-7; TRBD2 agrees at 8 bases. The CDR3 extends over 16 amino acids. V lost 5 bases and J lost 5; bases outside the gene matches: 14. Looked up from germline, CDR1 is MNHEY and CDR2 is SMNVEV (reference sequence).

This clonotype has a handful of counts. The chain is built from TRBV6-2 or TRBV6-3 and TRBJ2-1, with 9 nucleotides matching TRBD2. CDR3 length: 14 amino acids. With 5 bases clipped from V and 5 bases from J, the junction kept 4 bases outside the gene matches. The germline CDR1 and CDR2 sequences are MNHEY and SVGEGT. Written as DNA, the CDR3 is TGTGCCAGCAGTGCAGTAGCGGGAGACAATGAGCAGTTCTTC. This encodes CASSAVAGDNEQFF.

V gene TRBV3-1 combines with J gene TRBJ2-5, with D unclear. This CDR3 spans 16 amino acids. Germline loops: CDR1 LGHDT, CDR2 YNNKEL (reference sequence). Deletions cut 5 bases from V and 0 bases from J, with 16 bases between. CDR3 in amino acids: CASSNYPSANQETQYF. In nucleotides, the CDR3 is TGTGCCAGCAGCAACTACCCGTCCGCCAACCAAGAGACCCAGTACTTC.

There are a few counts of this clonotype. The V gene is TRBV2, the J gene TRBJ2-3; D is unresolved. Trimming removed 6 bases at V and 0 bases at J, with 10 bases between. Germline V gene data show CDR1 as SNHLY and CDR2 as FYNNEI. CDR3 length: 14 residues. CDR3 sequence reads: CASRDTRSTDTQYF. The CDR3 nucleotides read TGTGCCAGCAGAGATACGAGAAGCACAGATACGCAGTATTTT. The variable domain in full, with the rest retrieved from reference TRBV2 and TRBJ2-3, is EPEVTQTPSHQVTQMGQEVILRCVPISNHLYFYWYRQILGQKVEFLVSFYNNEISEKSEIFDDQFSVERPDGSNFTLKIRSTKLEDSAMYFCASRDTRSTDTQYFGPGTRLTVL.

This clonotype was seen many times. The genes are TRBV28 and TRBJ1-6, with D tentatively TRBD1 (5 bases). The germline V gene encodes CDR1 MDHEN and CDR2 SYDVKM. The CDR3 is made up of 15 amino acids. The ends were cut back, 3 bases at V and 7 bases at J, with 13 bases in the middle. The CDR3 here is CASSFNSGRNSPLHF. CDR3 in DNA: TGTGCCAGCAGTTTTAACTCAGGGAGGAATTCACCCCTCCACTTT.

This chain uses TRBV20-1 with TRBJ2-5, with 8 bases matching TRBD1. Germline lookup yields CDR1 DFQATT and CDR2 SNEGSKA (reference sequence). J gave up 2 bases and V 0 bases, and 11 bases lay outside the gene matches. The CDR3 has 17 amino acids. The CDR3 loop reads CSARDGQGSGTQETQYF. CDR3 nucleotides: TGCAGTGCTAGAGATGGACAGGGATCGGGTACTCAAGAGACCCAGTACTTC.

The chain employs TRBV10-2 and TRBJ2-3; the match to TRBD2 covers 8 bases. Germline-derived CDR1 and CDR2 are WSHSY and SAAADI. CDR3 length: 15 residues. The J segment lost 5 bases and the V segment lost 4 bases, leaving 8 bases of the junction unmatched. DNA for the CDR3: TGCGCCAGCAGTGCAAGCGGGGGCCTCCTAGATACGCAGTATTTT. Amino acids: CASSASGGLLDTQYF.

This chain links TRBV12-3 or TRBV12-4 with TRBJ2-1, with D perhaps TRBD1 or TRBD2 (6 bases each). The V end was cut by 6 bases, the J end by 4 bases, with 16 bases between. The CDR3 has 15 amino acids. In nucleotides, the CDR3 is TGTGCCAGCAGGCTCCGGGGGCAGGAGTACAATGAGCAGTTCTTC. This encodes CASRLRGQEYNEQFF.

The genes are TRBV19 and TRBJ2-3; no clear D. CDR3 length equals 14 residues. The V end was cut by 5 bases, the J end by 2 bases, with 11 bases between. The germline V gene encodes CDR1 LNHDA and CDR2 SQIVND (reference sequence). The CDR3 DNA follows: TGTGCCAGTAGTGACCCCCCAGTCACAGATACGCAGTATTTT. Encoded protein: CASSDPPVTDTQYF.

This clonotype was seen at least ten times. The chain couples TRBV9 to TRBJ2-3; 7 positions agree with TRBD1. The length of the CDR3 is 15 residues. V lost 2 bases, J lost 3 bases, and 6 bases stayed unmatched. The germline CDR1 and CDR2 sequences are SGDLS and YYNGEE. The CDR3 DNA sequence: TGTGCCAGCAGCGTGGTAGGGACAGCAACAGATACGCAGTATTTT. Translated, it gives CASSVVGTATDTQYF.